One and the same sample provided the 26 T cell receptor beta chains below, sequenced in a study of OX40 agonist ivuxolimab in advanced cancers. Profiling relied on immunoSEQ multiplex PCR, and the TCRdb table lists in-frame clones only, not all of them. Here the sample spans some 13,000 clones, 85% to 90% being singletons. The sample consisted of CD4+ or CD8+ T cells sorted from blood, taken in a trial of the OX40 agonist ivuxolimab. Every receptor here comes from an adult with an advanced solid tumor such as melanoma, head and neck, liver or kidney cancer.

This rearrangement joins TRBV18 to TRBJ1-6; 10 bases fit TRBD1. Trimming removed 3 bases from V and 1 base from J; junction bases left unmatched: 0. The CDR3 has 16 residues. CDR1 is KGHSH, CDR2 LQKENI, per germline. In nucleotides, the CDR3 is TGTGCCAGCTCACCGGGACAGGGGTCCTATAATTCACCCCTCCACTTT. It yields the protein CASSPGQGSYNSPLHF.

The chain joins TRBV7-9 to TRBJ2-4; no clear D gene. V shed 3 bases and J shed 7 bases, with 13 bases lying between them. Germline values: CDR1 SEHNR, CDR2 FQNEAQ (reference sequence). The CDR3 extends over 14 amino acids. CDR3 in DNA: TGTGCCAGCAGCTTCCAACCTCCCAGGAACATTCAGTACTTC. Translating gives CASSFQPPRNIQYF. The full variable domain, with the rest looked up from reference TRBV7-9 and TRBJ2-4, is DTGVSQNPRHKITKRGQNVTFRCDPISEHNRLYWYRQTLGQGPEFLTYFQNEAQLEKSRLLSDRFSAERPKGSFSTLEIQRTEQGDSAMYLCASSFQPPRNIQYFGAGTRLSVL.

The chain combines TRBV2 with TRBJ1-4, with D maybe TRBD1 (6 bases). Trimming shortened V by 6 bases and J by 8 bases, and 16 bases separated the two germline ends. Germline V gene sequence: CDR1 SNHLY, CDR2 FYNNEI. The CDR3 runs to 14 residues. CDR3 loop: CASSPQGRGEKLFF. Here the CDR3 DNA reads TGTGCCAGCAGCCCACAGGGACGAGGGGAAAAACTGTTTTTT.

This chain links TRBV4-1 with TRBJ1-6, with TRBD1 as a possible D gene (5 bases). CDR1 and CDR2 (germline): MGHRA, YSYEKL. V was shortened by 0 bases and J by 6 bases, with 12 bases between the two germline ends. There are 16 residues in the CDR3. The CDR3 is CASSQDQGFSNSPLHF. The CDR3 DNA reads TGCGCCAGCAGCCAAGACCAGGGATTTAGTAATTCACCCCTCCACTTT.

This sequence joins TRBV7-2 and TRBJ2-6; 9 bases align to TRBD1. Germline V gene data show CDR1 as SGHTA and CDR2 as FQGNSA. The CDR3 length is 15 residues. Losses at the gene ends were 4 bases for V and 6 bases for J; bases not matched to a gene: 4. Here the CDR3 DNA reads TGTGCCAGCAGCTCTGACAGGGGGAAGGCCAACGTCCTGACTTTC. It encodes CASSSDRGKANVLTF.

As for this clone: Other DNA sequences of this sample code for an identical CDR3. The rearrangement joins TRBV6-1 to TRBJ1-6; D is uncertain. The CDR3 loop spans 16 amino acids. Germline-derived CDR1 and CDR2 are MNHNS and SASEGT. V shed 4 bases and J shed 3 bases, with 13 bases lying between them. The CDR3, as DNA: TGTGCCAGCAGTGTAGAAAGGCAGTACTATAATTCACCCCTCCACTTT. Residues: CASSVERQYYNSPLHF.

The chain is built from TRBV11-2 and TRBJ1-1, with D unclear. The CDR3 has 13 residues. V was clipped by 3 bases and J by 1 base, with 6 bases between them. CDR1 is SGHAT and CDR2 is FQNNGV in the germline V gene. As DNA, the CDR3 is TGTGCCAGCAGCTTTGGCGGGAACACTGAAGCTTTCTTT. Encoded protein: CASSFGGNTEAFF.

V and J are TRBV6-6 and TRBJ1-2, with TRBD1 matching over 12 bases. Germline V gene sequence: CDR1 MNHNY, CDR2 SVGAGI (reference sequence). The CDR3 runs to 14 residues. V was clipped by 2 bases and J by 8 bases; unmatched bases: 3. Here the CDR3 reads CASSYGTGGGGYTF. The CDR3, as DNA: TGTGCCAGCAGTTACGGGACAGGGGGCGGAGGCTACACCTTC.

The chain links TRBV2 to TRBJ1-2, with D maybe TRBD1 (5 bases). This CDR3 contains 13 residues. Germline CDR1 and CDR2: SNHLY and FYNNEI. Trimming removed 6 bases from V and 5 bases from J, with 13 bases in between. The CDR3 protein is CASSATPGYGYTF. In DNA form, the CDR3 reads TGTGCCAGCAGCGCGACCCCAGGGTATGGCTACACCTTC.

V gene TRBV5-1 combines with J gene TRBJ2-5; D is unresolved. Trimming cost V 4 bases and J 4 bases, with 11 bases left between them. Germline CDR1 and CDR2: SGHRS and YFSETQ. This CDR3 is built from 13 residues. CDR3 residues: CASSEGSAETQYF. Written as DNA, the CDR3 is TGCGCCAGCAGCGAAGGCAGCGCAGAGACCCAGTACTTC.

This chain connects TRBV6-5 to TRBJ1-1, with D possibly TRBD1 on 5 matching bases. The length of the CDR3 is 14 residues. Trimming took off 8 bases at V and 4 bases at J, with 17 bases between the two ends. CDR1 is MNHEY and CDR2 is SVGAGI in the germline V gene. The CDR3 here is CASCRETVCTEAFF. CDR3 DNA: TGTGCCAGCTGCAGGGAAACGGTATGCACTGAAGCTTTCTTT.

The rearrangement links TRBV6-1 to TRBJ2-1; TRBD1 is a possible D gene (7 bases). V was cut by 2 bases and J by 3 bases, with 14 bases left in between. The CDR3 contains 16 residues. The germline CDR1 and CDR2 sequences are MNHNS and SASEGT. CDR3 sequence: CASSESGQGGYNEQFF. The CDR3 DNA sequence: TGTGCCAGCAGTGAATCTGGTCAGGGGGGCTACAATGAGCAGTTCTTC.

This CDR3 is CASSLRPSGDTQYF. The DNA for the CDR3 is TGTGCCAGCAGCTTACGCCCTAGCGGAGACACGCAGTATTTT. The rearrangement links TRBV7-2 to TRBJ2-3; 7 nucleotides line up with TRBD2. The CDR3 extends over 14 amino acids. J lost 9 bases, V lost 2 bases, and 8 bases had no gene match. Per germline, CDR1 SGHTA and CDR2 FQGNSA.

The chain is built from TRBV5-1 and TRBJ1-2, with a tentative D call TRBD1 (6 bases). Germline-derived CDR1 and CDR2 are SGHRS and YFSETQ. The V and J ends lost 3 bases and 8 bases respectively, with 20 bases between them. This CDR3 comprises 15 residues. The CDR3 DNA follows: TGCGCCAGCAGCTCTGGGACAAAAATATTGGGCGGCTACACCTTC. Protein: CASSSGTKILGGYTF. Variable domain in full (rest from reference TRBV5-1 and TRBJ1-2): KAGVTQTPRYLIKTRGQQVTLSCSPISGHRSVSWYQQTPGQGLQFLFEYFSETQRNKGNFPGRFSGRQFSNSRSEMNVSTLELGDSALYLCASSSGTKILGGYTFGSGTRLTVV.

This chain joins TRBV28 and TRBJ1-6, with D uncertain. Trimming removed 5 bases from V and 4 bases from J, with 9 bases in between. This CDR3 has 14 residues. From germline, CDR1 is MDHEN and CDR2 SYDVKM. The CDR3 region has the DNA TGTGCCAGCAGTGAAACGGTATATAATTCACCCCTCCACTTT. It encodes CASSETVYNSPLHF.

The CDR3 here is CASRRQGMGTDTQYF. The CDR3 bases are TGTGCCAGTAGGAGACAGGGGATGGGCACAGATACGCAGTATTTT. V and J are TRBV19 and TRBJ2-3; 8 bases line up with TRBD1. Looked up from germline, CDR1 is LNHDA and CDR2 is SQIVND (reference sequence). J was trimmed by 1 base and V by 6 bases; bases with no gene match: 6. This CDR3 has 15 residues.

The chain employs TRBV7-2 and TRBJ2-2; D is undetermined. The V and J ends lost 1 base and 6 bases respectively, with 9 bases between them. Germline CDR1 reads SGHTA; CDR2 reads FQGNSA. The CDR3 loop spans 14 amino acids. The CDR3, as DNA: TGTGCCAGCAGCTTAGATCGCGACGCCGGGGAGCTGTTTTTT. Translation gives CASSLDRDAGELFF.

V usage is TRBV2 and J usage is TRBJ2-1; 12 bases map to TRBD2. The junction had 8 bases not matched to a gene; V was cut back by 6 bases and J by 8 bases. Germline-derived CDR1 and CDR2 are SNHLY and FYNNEI. This CDR3 region has 15 residues. Here the CDR3 reads CASRGASGGAYEQFF. The CDR3 DNA reads TGTGCCAGCAGGGGTGCTAGCGGGGGGGCCTATGAGCAGTTCTTC.

This chain links TRBV6-1 with TRBJ2-3; possible D gene TRBD1, 5 bases. V dropped 2 bases and J dropped 3 bases, with 12 bases sitting between them. Per germline, CDR1 MNHNS and CDR2 SASEGT. CDR3 length: 15 residues. The CDR3 region is CASSERRGRTDTQYF. The DNA of the CDR3 is TGTGCCAGCAGTGAACGAAGGGGTCGTACAGATACGCAGTATTTT.

This clone showed up just once. The chain links TRBV4-1 to TRBJ2-1; 12 nucleotides line up with TRBD2. The V and J ends lost 5 bases and 3 bases, in that order; junction bases with no gene match: 8. CDR1 is MGHRA, CDR2 YSYEKL, per germline. The CDR3 is 17 residues long. CDR3 amino acids: CASSSRTSGASYNEQFF. In nucleotides, the CDR3 is TGCGCCAGCAGCTCCCGGACTAGCGGGGCTAGCTACAATGAGCAGTTCTTC.

This chain connects TRBV7-9 to TRBJ2-5, with 13 bases identical to TRBD2. The germline gives CDR1 SEHNR, CDR2 FQNEAQ (reference sequence). The CDR3 totals 17 residues. The junction had 8 bases not matched to a gene; V was cut back by 2 bases and J by 5 bases. CDR3 bases: TGTGCCAGCAGCTTAACGACTAGCGGGGGGATCGGGGAGACCCAGTACTTC. It is translated as CASSLTTSGGIGETQYF.

CDR3 sequence: CASSLAQETQYF. The CDR3 DNA reads TGTGCCAGCAGCTTAGCTCAAGAGACCCAGTACTTC. The chain uses TRBV7-9 and TRBJ2-5; D uncertain. The V end was cut by 0 bases, the J end by 2 bases, with 1 base between. Germline values: CDR1 SEHNR, CDR2 FQNEAQ (reference sequence). This CDR3 is built from 12 residues. Complete variable domain (other parts from reference TRBV7-9 and TRBJ2-5): DTGVSQNPRHKITKRGQNVTFRCDPISEHNRLYWYRQTLGQGPEFLTYFQNEAQLEKSRLLSDRFSAERPKGSFSTLEIQRTEQGDSAMYLCASSLAQETQYFGPGTRLLVL.

The chain employs TRBV5-5 and TRBJ2-7, with a possible D match to TRBD2 (6 bases). CDR3 length: 15 amino acids. V was shortened by 1 base and J by 2 bases, with 13 bases between the two germline ends. In germline, CDR1 is SGHKS, CDR2 YYEKEE (reference sequence). The CDR3 spells CASSLLRGRTYEQYF. The CDR3 coding sequence is TGTGCCAGCAGCTTGTTGCGGGGACGGACCTACGAGCAGTACTTC.

The chain couples TRBV6-5 to TRBJ1-2; 7 nucleotides align to TRBD1. Germline CDR1 MNHEY, CDR2 SVGAGI. This CDR3 is 15 amino acids long. Trimming at V came to 0 bases and at J to 7 bases, leaving 8 bases not matched to a gene. The CDR3 DNA sequence: TGTGCCAGCAGTTACTCCGACGTCCGACAGGGTGGCTACACCTTC. Encoded protein: CASSYSDVRQGGYTF.

V is TRBV7-2 and J is TRBJ2-1; 8 bases agree with TRBD1. The CDR3 has 15 residues. The V gene end was trimmed by 5 bases and the J gene end by 2 bases; junction bases not matched to a gene: 5. CDR1 is SGHTA and CDR2 is FQGNSA in the germline V gene. The CDR3 DNA follows: TGTGCCAGCAGCGCCCAGGGACAGGCCTACAATGAGCAGTTCTTC. This sequence encodes CASSAQGQAYNEQFF.

This chain links TRBV5-6 with TRBJ2-3; D is uncertain. The CDR3 is 13 amino acids. From germline, CDR1 is SGHDT and CDR2 YYEEEE. Trimming took 4 bases from V and 3 from J, leaving 9 bases between them. CDR3 amino acids: CASSVIMTDTQYF. The CDR3 DNA is TGTGCCAGCAGCGTAATTATGACAGATACGCAGTATTTT.